The next 7 T cell receptor beta chains were all read from a single sample in a study of blood T cells in healthy people across ages (dated by TCRdb to the mid-2010s). The library was produced with 5' RACE. The sequencer was an Illumina HiSeq 2500. The second PCR ran for roughly 7 to 11 cycles and used a J-beta primer mix along with a sample-barcoded 5' primer. TCRdb itself trimmed the public reads at Q25 with fastp, ran MiXCR and retained productive beta chains. Duplicate CDR3 protein sequences are folded into a single record with the most common DNA and genes. Recorded for this sample are roughly 790,000 distinct CDR3 sequences; roughly 43% of them occurred a single time. The leading ten clones occupy around a fifth of the sample. Source material: blood. These receptors all come from a woman aged 55-69 years in good health.

The rearrangement joins TRBV6-2 or TRBV6-3 to TRBJ2-3; TRBD2 aligns across 9 bases. Germline-derived CDR1 and CDR2 are MNHEY and SVGEGT. The CDR3 covers 13 residues. V gave up 8 bases and J gave up 3 bases; unmatched junction bases: 3. This CDR3 reads CASRLAETDTQYF. CDR3 nucleotides: TGTGCCAGCCGACTAGCGGAGACAGATACGCAGTATTTT.

V and J are TRBV6-5 and TRBJ2-7; 7 bases fit TRBD1. J lost 5 bases, V lost 4 bases, and 17 bases had no gene match. The CDR3 runs to 17 residues. CDR1 and CDR2 from the germline V gene are MNHEY and SVGAGI. CDR3 residues: CASSSQGLTGIRHEQYF. The CDR3 nucleotides are TGTGCCAGCAGTTCCCAGGGGTTGACAGGGATCCGACACGAGCAGTACTTC.

This clonotype was counted between two and nine times. This sequence joins TRBV28 and TRBJ2-7, with 8 bases that match TRBD1. Trimming at V came to 4 bases and at J to 4 bases, leaving 15 bases not matched to a gene. This CDR3 region has 17 residues. The germline V gene has CDR1 MDHEN and CDR2 SYDVKM. The CDR3 DNA reads as TGTGCCAGCAGTTCACCCAACAGGGGGGAACAGGAATACGAGCAGTACTTC. This translates into CASSSPNRGEQEYEQYF.

This clonotype was picked up one time. A much larger clone sits a single nucleotide away, making a read error possible. The chain combines TRBV5-5 with TRBJ2-1; possibly TRBD2 for D (5 bases). CDR1 is SGHKS and CDR2 is YYEKEE in the germline V gene (reference sequence). The CDR3 extends over 14 amino acids. The CDR3 loop is CAGSYGLFQNEQFF. In nucleotides, the CDR3 is TGTGCCGGCAGCTACGGACTTTTTCAGAATGAGCAGTTCTTC.

The rearrangement joins TRBV5-4 to TRBJ2-3; D unresolved. V lost 4 bases, J lost 4 bases, and 10 bases lay in between. The CDR3 has 13 residues. CDR1 is SGHNT, CDR2 YYREEE, per germline (reference sequence). The CDR3 nucleotides are TGTGCCAGCAGCCCAGAAAAGCCAGATACGCAGTATTTT. Amino acid sequence: CASSPEKPDTQYF. The full variable domain, its missing parts supplied by reference TRBV5-4 and TRBJ2-3, is ETGVTQSPTHLIKTRGQQVTLRCSSQSGHNTVSWYQQALGQGPQFIFQYYREEENGRGNFPPRFSGLQFPNYSSELNVNALELDDSALYLCASSPEKPDTQYFGPGTRLTVL.

This rearrangement joins TRBV18 to TRBJ2-1; 7 bases fit TRBD1. The CDR3 spans 20 residues. Germline CDR1 reads KGHSH; CDR2 reads LQKENI. V dropped 4 bases and J dropped 0; count of bases not matched to a gene: 18. The CDR3 loop is CASSLSSYRGYQLSYNEQFF. CDR3 nucleotides: TGTGCCAGCTCACTTAGTTCGTACAGGGGCTATCAGCTCTCCTACAATGAGCAGTTCTTC. Based on the CDR3 plus reference TRBV18 and TRBJ2-1, the full variable domain is NAGVMQNPRHLVRRRGQEARLRCSPMKGHSHVYWYRQLPEEGLKFMVYLQKENIIDESGMPKERFSAEFPKEGPSILRIQQVVRGDSAAYFCASSLSSYRGYQLSYNEQFFGPGTRLTVL.

This chain uses TRBV25-1 with TRBJ2-1; possible D gene TRBD1, 5 bases. Germline loops: CDR1 MGHDK, CDR2 SYGVNS. V was cut by 1 base and J by 5 bases, with 9 bases left in between. This CDR3 comprises 14 residues. CDR3 sequence (DNA): TGTGCCAGCAGTGAATTTATAGGGGACAATGAGCAGTTCTTC. Protein product: CASSEFIGDNEQFF. Complete variable domain (other parts from reference TRBV25-1 and TRBJ2-1): EADIYQTPRYLVIGTGKKITLECSQTMGHDKMYWYQQDPGMELHLIHYSYGVNSTEKGDLSSESTVSRIRTEHFPLTLESARPSHTSQYLCASSEFIGDNEQFFGPGTRLTVL.